The 26 T cell receptor beta chains in this list originate from one sample, sequenced in a study of T cells in Graves' hyperthyroidism and ophthalmopathy. Authors of the study amplified TCR beta CDR3 regions from RNA transcripts. HTBI primers were employed in a first-round RT-PCR of the TCR CDR3. TCRdb analysed the multiplex PCR reads with MiXCR anew, one entry per CDR3 protein. The table lists about 560,000 distinct CDR3 sequences, less than 15% of them singletons. Sequencing was done on a sample of blood. All receptors come from a woman between 35 and 50 years old with Graves' hyperthyroidism.

V and J are TRBV30 and TRBJ1-6; 7 bases line up with TRBD1. The germline V gene has CDR1 GTSNPN and CDR2 SVGIG (reference sequence). V lost 2 bases to trimming and J lost 7 bases; unmatched junction nucleotides: 2. This CDR3 region has 13 residues. CDR3 in amino acids: CAWSRGQNSPLHF. The CDR3 bases are TGTGCCTGGAGTAGGGGACAGAATTCACCCCTCCACTTT.

This clonotype was detected a few times. The V gene is TRBV20-1, the J gene TRBJ2-1; 11 nucleotides match TRBD2. Per the germline V gene, CDR1 is DFQATT and CDR2 is SNEGSKA (reference sequence). Trimming removed 6 bases from V and 7 bases from J; junction bases left unmatched: 20. The CDR3 spans 18 residues. The CDR3 nucleotides are TGCAGTGCCTCCAAGGTGGGGCTAGCGGGAGGAATGTTTAATGAGCAGTTCTTC. Its translation is CSASKVGLAGGMFNEQFF.

This clonotype was counted many times. The rearrangement uses TRBV2 and TRBJ1-4, with TRBD1 matching 7 bases. With V trimmed by 6 bases and J by 2 bases, 3 bases remained unmatched. Germline CDR1 and CDR2: SNHLY and FYNNEI. This CDR3 spans 14 amino acids. The CDR3 here is CASRSTGTNEKLFF. The CDR3 coding sequence is TGTGCCAGCAGATCGACAGGGACTAATGAAAAACTGTTTTTT.

The CDR3 loop reads CASRHWGSSLSYNEQFF. CDR3 coding DNA: TGTGCCAGCAGACACTGGGGTAGCTCCCTTTCCTACAATGAGCAGTTCTTC. V gene TRBV2 combines with J gene TRBJ2-1; no definite D call. CDR1 and CDR2 from the germline V gene are SNHLY and FYNNEI. The CDR3 loop spans 17 amino acids. V lost 6 bases and J lost 1, with 19 bases in between. The full variable domain, with the rest looked up from reference TRBV2 and TRBJ2-1, is EPEVTQTPSHQVTQMGQEVILRCVPISNHLYFYWYRQILGQKVEFLVSFYNNEISEKSEIFDDQFSVERPDGSNFTLKIRSTKLEDSAMYFCASRHWGSSLSYNEQFFGPGTRLTVL.

Concerning this clonotype: The junction shows a germline mismatch at one end, possibly a read error. The chain recombines TRBV12-3 or TRBV12-4 with TRBJ2-1, with 9 bases that match TRBD1. The CDR3 is made up of 17 amino acids. In nucleotides, the CDR3 is TGTGCCAGCAGTGGGATACCGGGACAGGGAATCCAGAATGAACAGCTCTTC. Translating it yields CASSGIPGQGIQNEQLF.

As regards this clonotype: It may be a read error: a sequence one base away is much more abundant. CDR3 region: CASGSGTVNEAFF. The DNA for the CDR3 is TGTGCCAGCGGCTCCGGGACAGTCAATGAAGCTTTCTTT. V and J are TRBV7-3 and TRBJ1-1; 7 bases line up with TRBD1. The V and J ends lost 8 bases and 7 bases, in that order; junction bases with no gene match: 10. The germline V gene has CDR1 SGHTA and CDR2 FQGTGA. The CDR3 loop spans 13 amino acids.

This clonotype was observed many times. For the CDR3, the DNA is TGTGCCAGCAGCTCTCTAGCGGGAGGAAACACCGGGGAGCTGTTTTTT. Translated, it gives CASSSLAGGNTGELFF. The chain joins TRBV3-1 to TRBJ2-2; 11 bases fit TRBD2. The length of the CDR3 is 16 residues. CDR1 is LGHDT, CDR2 YNNKEL, per germline (reference sequence). V lost 5 bases to trimming and J lost 2 bases; unmatched junction nucleotides: 4.

This clonotype appeared many times. This chain's CDR3 is CASSRPGQNTGELFF. CDR3 DNA sequence: TGTGCCAGCTCACGACCGGGACAGAACACCGGGGAGCTGTTTTTT. V and J are TRBV18 and TRBJ2-2, with a tentative D call TRBD1 (6 bases). The V and J ends lost 4 bases and 1 base respectively, with 10 bases between them. The CDR3 is 15 amino acids. Germline assignment: CDR1 KGHSH and CDR2 LQKENI.

Comment on this clonotype: Germline is not matched at one junction end, which may reflect a read error. Here the CDR3 DNA reads TGTGCCAGCAGCTTAAACCTCCAAGAGGCCCAGTACTTC. The encoded protein is CASSLNLQEAQYF. The chain couples TRBV7-9 to TRBJ2-5, with D hard to call. From germline, CDR1 is SEHNR and CDR2 FQNEAQ (reference sequence). This CDR3 contains 13 residues.

This clonotype was recorded many times. The rearrangement uses TRBV24-1 and TRBJ2-1; D remains unclear. The CDR3 is 15 residues long. Trimming took off 9 bases at V and 8 bases at J, with 22 bases between the two ends. Germline values: CDR1 KGHDR, CDR2 SFDVKD. CDR3 sequence (DNA): TGTGCCACCCAGTCATCGGACCCCAAGTGCCATGAGCAGTTCTTC. Its protein product is CATQSSDPKCHEQFF.

The sample holds a few counts of this clonotype. The chain is built from TRBV5-1 and TRBJ2-2; D perhaps matches TRBD2 (5 bases). The ends were cut back, 0 bases at V and 7 bases at J, with 10 bases in the middle. Looked up from germline, CDR1 is SGHRS and CDR2 is YFSETQ. The CDR3 is 14 residues long. The CDR3 region has the DNA TGCGCCAGCAGCTTGGCATACCGGGGCGGGGAGCTGTTTTTT. Protein sequence: CASSLAYRGGELFF. The entire variable domain, with the rest obtained from reference TRBV5-1 and TRBJ2-2, is as follows: KAGVTQTPRYLIKTRGQQVTLSCSPISGHRSVSWYQQTPGQGLQFLFEYFSETQRNKGNFPGRFSGRQFSNSRSEMNVSTLELGDSALYLCASSLAYRGGELFFGEGSRLTVL.

This clonotype came up a few times. This chain joins TRBV15 and TRBJ2-7, with a possible D match to TRBD1 (6 bases). CDR1 and CDR2 from the germline V gene are LNHNV and YYDKDF (reference sequence). CDR3 length: 15 residues. The V gene lost 0 bases and the J gene lost 3 bases, with 12 bases spanning the gap. The CDR3 DNA reads as TGTGCCACCAGCAGAGATAGTGGGGGCTACTACGAGCAGTACTTC. Translating gives CATSRDSGGYYEQYF. Looking up the rest from reference TRBV15 and TRBJ2-7 gives the full variable domain: DAMVIQNPRYQVTQFGKPVTLSCSQTLNHNVMYWYQQKSSQAPKLLFHYYDKDFNNEADTPDNFQSRRPNTSFCFLDIRSPGLGDTAMYLCATSRDSGGYYEQYFGPGTRLTVT.

A few counts support this clonotype. The chain is built from TRBV28 and TRBJ1-2; TRBD1 matches 9 bases. Germline CDR1 MDHEN, CDR2 SYDVKM. The junction had 7 bases not matched to a gene; V was cut back by 7 bases and J by 4 bases. This CDR3 spans 14 amino acids. The CDR3 here is CASNSGTGIYGYTF. The CDR3 bases are TGTGCCAGCAATTCCGGGACAGGGATCTATGGCTACACCTTC.

The CDR3 is CASSKKTGAYDNSPLHF. The DNA of the CDR3 is TGTGCCAGCAGCAAGAAGACCGGGGCCTACGATAATTCACCCCTCCACTTT. The rearrangement links TRBV7-2 to TRBJ1-6; D perhaps matches TRBD1 (5 bases). The ends were cut back, 5 bases at V and 5 bases at J, with 19 bases in the middle. This CDR3 spans 17 amino acids. Per the germline V gene, CDR1 is SGHTA and CDR2 is FQGNSA.

The chain recombines TRBV24-1 with TRBJ1-1; D possibly corresponds to TRBD1 (5 bases). Germline V lookup: CDR1 KGHDR, CDR2 SFDVKD. Trimming stripped 7 bases from V and 1 base from J, with 21 bases between. The CDR3 sequence is 17 residues long. CDR3 sequence (DNA): TGTGCCACCAGGGGATTTTCCGAGGGCCAGGGGAACACTGAAGCTTTCTTT. It is translated as CATRGFSEGQGNTEAFF.

CDR3 amino acids: CASSDLPTSGRANEQFF. For the CDR3, the DNA is TGTGCCAGCAGCGACCTACCGACTAGCGGGAGGGCCAATGAGCAGTTCTTC. The chain has TRBV6-1 and TRBJ2-1, with TRBD2 identical over 14 bases. V dropped 6 bases and J dropped 6; count of bases not matched to a gene: 10. The germline CDR1 and CDR2 sequences are MNHNS and SASEGT. The CDR3 is 17 residues long.

This clonotype was detected many times. The gene calls are TRBV28 and TRBJ2-7, with 10 bases lining up with TRBD2. The junction had 10 bases not matched to a gene; V was cut back by 3 bases and J by 5 bases. Germline V gene lookup returns CDR1 MDHEN and CDR2 SYDVKM. CDR3 length: 16 residues. CDR3 nucleotide sequence: TGTGCCAGCAGTTTTCAGCCTAGCGGGAGTGGTCACGAGCAGTACTTC. Translation: CASSFQPSGSGHEQYF.

The table lists this clonotype with a few counts. This rearrangement joins TRBV6-1 to TRBJ2-3; D ambiguous. The germline CDR1 and CDR2 sequences are MNHNS and SASEGT. The CDR3 spans 13 residues. V lost 5 bases and J 2 bases, leaving 8 bases between the germline ends. The CDR3 loop reads CASSRGPTDTQYF. The CDR3, as DNA: TGTGCCAGCAGTCGAGGTCCCACAGATACGCAGTATTTT.

The table lists this clonotype with a few counts. The chain has TRBV6-1 and TRBJ1-5; no firm D call. Germline V gives CDR1 MNHNS, CDR2 SASEGT. The CDR3 has 16 amino acids. Trimming removed 4 bases at V and 2 bases at J, with 15 bases between. The CDR3 region has the DNA TGTGCCAGCAGTGGAGGCCTGGGTGGAGGCAATCAGCCCCAGCATTTT. Translation gives CASSGGLGGGNQPQHF.

This clonotype was observed a few times. This chain joins TRBV10-3 and TRBJ2-1; TRBD1 matches 9 bases. CDR1 ENHRY and CDR2 SYGVKD come from the germline V gene. V lost 6 bases to trimming and J lost 8 bases; unmatched junction nucleotides: 5. The CDR3 length is 13 residues. The CDR3 here is CAIRAQGADEQFF. In DNA, the CDR3 is TGTGCCATCAGGGCACAGGGGGCTGATGAGCAGTTCTTC.

The chain joins TRBV27 to TRBJ1-6, with 7 bases that match TRBD1. This CDR3 has 16 residues. CDR1 and CDR2 from the germline V gene are MNHEY and SMNVEV (reference sequence). V shed 2 bases, J shed 4 bases, and the junction held 5 bases outside the gene matches. DNA for the CDR3: TGTGCCAGCAGTTTAGCCGGGACAGCTTATAATTCACCCCTCCACTTT. Translation: CASSLAGTAYNSPLHF.

This clonotype showed up many times. J is TRBJ2-3 and V is TRBV5-1; TRBD2 matches at 8 bases. The germline CDR1 and CDR2 sequences are SGHRS and YFSETQ. V was pared by 4 bases and J by 1 base, with 8 bases of the junction left unmatched. The CDR3 is made up of 16 amino acids. Here the CDR3 DNA reads TGCGCCAGCAGCAAACTAGCGGATTATCGCACAGATACGCAGTATTTT. Translated, it gives CASSKLADYRTDTQYF.

This clonotype was found many times. V is TRBV20-1 and J is TRBJ2-5; D gene unclear. The CDR3 length is 13 residues. Trimming shortened V by 0 bases and J by 5 bases, and 10 bases separated the two germline ends. The V gene's germline CDR1 is DFQATT and CDR2 SNEGSKA (reference sequence). CDR3 protein: CSARDPMGETQYF. The CDR3 nucleotides are TGCAGTGCTAGAGATCCAATGGGCGAGACCCAGTACTTC.

This clonotype was picked up one time. V and J are TRBV27 and TRBJ1-1, with 7 bases that match TRBD1. The CDR3 is made up of 15 amino acids. Germline CDR1 MNHEY, CDR2 SMNVEV (reference sequence). V lost 3 bases to trimming and J lost 1 base; unmatched junction nucleotides: 5. The CDR3 DNA follows: TGTGCCAGCAGTTTGTCCCGGGACAGGAACACTGAAGCTTTCTTT. Translating it yields CASSLSRDRNTEAFF.

This clonotype has at least ten counts. The chain employs TRBV7-2 and TRBJ2-1, with TRBD2 matching 8 bases. The CDR3 runs 17 residues. The junction had 15 bases not matched to a gene; V was cut back by 5 bases and J by 6 bases. Germline loops: CDR1 SGHTA, CDR2 FQGNSA. CDR3 in amino acids: CASSRGGGLAGFNEQFF. CDR3 coding DNA: TGTGCCAGCAGCCGGGGGGGGGGATTAGCGGGATTCAATGAGCAGTTCTTC.

Ten or more counts support this clonotype. The chain uses TRBV12-3 or TRBV12-4 and TRBJ2-1; D perhaps matches TRBD1 (6 bases). With 5 bases removed from V and 7 bases from J, the gap between germline ends came to 15 bases. The CDR3 totals 14 residues. The CDR3 DNA follows: TGTGCCAGCAGTGGGACACCGTCTCGGAATGAGCAGTTCTTC. It specifies CASSGTPSRNEQFF.